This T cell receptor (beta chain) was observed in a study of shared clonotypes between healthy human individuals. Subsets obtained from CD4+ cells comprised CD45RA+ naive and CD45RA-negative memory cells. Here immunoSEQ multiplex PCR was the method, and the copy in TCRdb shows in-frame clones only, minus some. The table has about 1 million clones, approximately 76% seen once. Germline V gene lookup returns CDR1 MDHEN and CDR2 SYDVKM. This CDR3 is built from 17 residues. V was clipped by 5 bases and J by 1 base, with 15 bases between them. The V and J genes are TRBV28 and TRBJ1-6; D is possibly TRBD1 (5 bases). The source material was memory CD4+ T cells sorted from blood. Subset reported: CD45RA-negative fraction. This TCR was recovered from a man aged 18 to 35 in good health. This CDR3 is CASSEGRSASYNSPLHF. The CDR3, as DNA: TGTGCCAGCAGTGAGGGACGGTCGGCGTCCTATAATTCACCCCTCCACTTT. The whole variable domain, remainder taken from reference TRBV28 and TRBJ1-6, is DVKVTQSSRYLVKRTGEKVFLECVQDMDHENMFWYRQDPGLGLRLIYFSYDVKMKEKGDIPEGYSVSREKKERFSLILESASTNQTSMYLCASSEGRSASYNSPLHFGNGTRLTVT.